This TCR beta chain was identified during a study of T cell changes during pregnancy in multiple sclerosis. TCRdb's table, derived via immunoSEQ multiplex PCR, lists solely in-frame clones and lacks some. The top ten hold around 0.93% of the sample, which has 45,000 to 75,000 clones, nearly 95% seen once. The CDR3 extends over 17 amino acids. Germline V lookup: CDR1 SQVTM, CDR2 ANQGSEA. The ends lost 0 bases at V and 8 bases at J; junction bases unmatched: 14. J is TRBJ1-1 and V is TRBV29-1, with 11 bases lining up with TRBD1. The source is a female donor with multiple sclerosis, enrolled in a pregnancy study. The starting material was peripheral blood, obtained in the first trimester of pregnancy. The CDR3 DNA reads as TGCAGCGTTGAAGATCGTATCGGGACAGGGGGGGCCTCGGAAGCTTTCTTT. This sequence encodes CSVEDRIGTGGASEAFF.